This TCR beta chain was captured in a study of blood T cell repertoires in COVID-19. Study overall: Sites across the United States, Italy and Spain contributed samples from acute and convalescent COVID-19. In each case, the material was cDNA or gDNA derived from T cells, B-cell-depleted T cells, or PBMCs.

The CDR3 spans 15 residues. CDR1 and CDR2 from the germline V gene are SGHAT and FQNNGV. J lost 8 bases, V lost 5 bases, and 11 bases had no gene match. Sequenced by immunoSEQ multiplex PCR; TCRdb stores in-frame clones only, minus some. The data contain 250,000 to 350,000 clones, approximately 84% of them singletons. This rearrangement joins TRBV11-2 to TRBJ1-5; 8 bases map to TRBD1. This receptor was obtained from a human donor with COVID-19, enrolled during active disease. The donor label of this sample is uncertain. Sample: peripheral blood. The CDR3 DNA reads TGTGCCAGCAGCAACGGTGGACAGGGCTGGGAGCCCCAGCATTTT. As protein: CASSNGGQGWEPQHF.